The present T cell receptor beta chain was sequenced within a study of blood T cell repertoires in COVID-19. This clone was counted once. The method was immunoSEQ multiplex PCR; TCRdb's version includes in-frame clones alone and lacks a portion of them. The sample holds some 96,000 clones; about 84% are singletons and the top ten take 10% to 15%. Germline CDR1 and CDR2: ENHRY and SYGVKD. Trimming left V 5 bases short and J 6 bases short, with 16 bases between. The CDR3 has 14 amino acids. This chain connects TRBV10-3 to TRBJ1-1; no firm D call. The receptor comes from a human donor in a cohort sampled during active COVID-19. Sequencing was done on a sample of peripheral blood. The CDR3 is CAISLDWAPSEAFF. CDR3 DNA: TGTGCCATCAGTTTGGACTGGGCCCCCTCTGAAGCTTTCTTT.